The 9 T cell receptor beta chains reported below all come from one sample, sequenced in a study of regulatory T cells in long-lasting Graves disease. CDR3 regions were amplified by Arm-PCR using iRepertoire HTBI primers to build TCR beta libraries. TCRdb reprocessed the multiplex PCR reads with MiXCR, giving one entry per CDR3 protein. The table lists roughly 610,000 distinct CDR3 sequences, about 16% of them singletons. Time point given: newly diagnosed GD, antithyroid drugs for less than 3 months. Generation of the TCR library employed RNA extracted from PBMCs. The data were also submitted as part of a second study, on T cells in Graves' hyperthyroidism and ophthalmopathy.

Sample: peripheral blood mononuclear cells (PBMCs), taken at new diagnosis, from a patient treated with antithyroid drugs. These receptors originate from a man aged 18 to 30 with Graves disease.

The chain carries TRBV27 and TRBJ2-3; 7 nucleotides agree with TRBD2. CDR1 MNHEY and CDR2 SMNVEV come from the germline V gene (reference sequence). This CDR3 is built from 16 residues. J gave up 1 base and V 9 bases, and 13 bases lay outside the gene matches. CDR3 sequence: CASALLLAKGTDTQYF. DNA of the CDR3: TGTGCCAGTGCATTGTTACTAGCGAAAGGCACAGATACGCAGTATTTT.

This clonotype was observed a few times. The J gene is TRBJ2-1, the V gene TRBV20-1; a weak D match, TRBD1 (6 bases). Germline CDR1 and CDR2: DFQATT and SNEGSKA (reference sequence). This CDR3 spans 13 amino acids. V dropped 5 bases and J dropped 3 bases, with 11 bases sitting between them. DNA of the CDR3: TGCAGTGCTGGGACGGACAGCTACAATGAGCAGTTCTTC. It yields the protein CSAGTDSYNEQFF.

This clonotype was seen many times. The chain employs TRBV28 and TRBJ2-7; 7 nucleotides agree with TRBD2. The CDR3 is made up of 15 amino acids. The ends lost 3 bases at V and 3 bases at J; junction bases unmatched: 8. CDR1 is MDHEN, CDR2 SYDVKM, per germline. CDR3 coding DNA: TGTGCCAGCAGTTTCGCTAGCGGAGGCCACTACGAGCAGTACTTC. Amino acids: CASSFASGGHYEQYF.

This clonotype appeared many times. CDR3 DNA: TGTGCCAGCAGTCTCTGGGGACAGAACACTGAAGCTTTCTTT. It translates to CASSLWGQNTEAFF. This chain connects TRBV28 to TRBJ1-1, with a weak D call TRBD1 (6 bases). This CDR3 has 14 residues. V was pared by 5 bases and J by 1 base, with 11 bases between. Germline V lookup: CDR1 MDHEN, CDR2 SYDVKM. Drawing the rest from reference TRBV28 and TRBJ1-1, the complete variable domain is DVKVTQSSRYLVKRTGEKVFLECVQDMDHENMFWYRQDPGLGLRLIYFSYDVKMKEKGDIPEGYSVSREKKERFSLILESASTNQTSMYLCASSLWGQNTEAFFGQGTRLTVV.

This clonotype came up a few times. The V and J genes are TRBV19 and TRBJ2-7; no clear D. This CDR3 is built from 17 residues. CDR1 is LNHDA and CDR2 is SQIVND in the germline V gene (reference sequence). The V and J ends lost 2 bases and 3 bases respectively, with 20 bases between them. CDR3 in amino acids: CASSISFEGRASYEQYF. The CDR3 nucleotides read TGTGCCAGTAGTATAAGTTTCGAAGGACGGGCCAGCTACGAGCAGTACTTC.

This clonotype has a handful of counts. The chain carries TRBV12-3 or TRBV12-4 and TRBJ1-3, with TRBD1 identical over 8 bases. V lost 6 bases and J lost 0; bases outside the gene matches: 7. The length of the CDR3 is 16 residues. The CDR3 sequence is CASSRTGIGSGNTIYF. CDR3 nucleotides: TGTGCCAGCAGCCGGACAGGGATCGGCTCTGGAAACACCATATATTTT.

This clonotype was recorded many times. The rearrangement uses TRBV18 and TRBJ1-1, with TRBD1 matching 7 bases. The CDR3 spans 14 residues. J was trimmed by 4 bases and V by 3 bases; bases with no gene match: 5. Germline CDR1 KGHSH, CDR2 LQKENI. The CDR3: CASSPTGQGTEAFF. Written as DNA, the CDR3 is TGTGCCAGCTCACCGACAGGGCAGGGCACTGAAGCTTTCTTT.

In this sample, this clonotype turned up a few times. The chain employs TRBV5-1 and TRBJ2-3, with D maybe TRBD2 (6 bases). V gave up 5 bases and J gave up 0 bases, with 13 bases separating them. Germline-derived CDR1 and CDR2 are SGHRS and YFSETQ. CDR3 length equals 15 residues. CDR3 nucleotides: TGCGCCAGCAGTTCCAGGCGGGACAGCACAGATACGCAGTATTTT. Protein sequence: CASSSRRDSTDTQYF.

This sequence joins TRBV20-1 and TRBJ1-2, with D perhaps matching TRBD1 (5 bases). There are 11 residues in the CDR3. The germline V and J ends were trimmed by 6 bases and 8 bases, with 13 bases remaining between them. CDR1 is DFQATT, CDR2 SNEGSKA, per germline (reference sequence). The CDR3 region has the DNA TGCAGTGCCAGCCGGGACGTCGGCTACACCTTC. As protein: CSASRDVGYTF.